This passage covers 15 T cell receptor beta chains from one sample sequenced in a study of early T cells in non-severe SARS-CoV-2 infection. MiXCR was run by TCRdb on the 5' RACE reads, yielding one entry per CDR3 protein. There are roughly 70,000 distinct CDR3 sequences in the sample; about 17% occur only once, and 7.5% to 10% lies in the top ten. The starting material was whole blood, obtained at baseline. The receptors were sampled from an adult who was a healthcare worker with PCR-confirmed SARS-CoV-2 infection or an uninfected control (not recorded which).

This clonotype was seen more than once but under ten times. The chain uses TRBV5-1 and TRBJ1-1; TRBD1 matches at 7 bases. The germline gives CDR1 SGHRS, CDR2 YFSETQ. After removal of 4 bases from V and 5 bases from J, the junction contained 8 bases not matched to a gene. The CDR3 is 14 residues long. The CDR3 region has the DNA TGCGCCAGCAGCAGACAGGGAGGAGTTACTGAAGCTTTCTTT. It encodes CASSRQGGVTEAFF.

The sample holds many counts of this clonotype. The V gene is TRBV15, the J gene TRBJ2-1; 7 bases fit TRBD1. J lost 7 bases, V lost 8 bases, and 11 bases had no gene match. The V gene's germline CDR1 is LNHNV and CDR2 YYDKDF (reference sequence). The CDR3 covers 14 residues. DNA of the CDR3: TGTGCCACCCTCGGACAGGACCTTGGGAATGAGCAGTTCTTC. It encodes CATLGQDLGNEQFF.

The chain has TRBV20-1 and TRBJ2-7; 12 bases are shared with TRBD2. The CDR3 is 17 residues long. Germline CDR1 is DFQATT and CDR2 is SNEGSKA (reference sequence). J gave up 2 bases and V 1 base, and 9 bases lay outside the gene matches. CDR3 amino acids: CSARGPGLAGAAYEQYF. The CDR3 DNA follows: TGCAGTGCTAGAGGTCCGGGACTAGCGGGTGCCGCCTACGAGCAGTACTTC.

The table lists this clonotype with many counts. This sequence joins TRBV25-1 and TRBJ2-6; 10 nucleotides match TRBD1. After removal of 5 bases from V and 4 bases from J, the junction contained 17 bases not matched to a gene. The CDR3 has 20 amino acids. The germline V gene has CDR1 MGHDK and CDR2 SYGVNS. The CDR3 coding sequence is TGTGCCAGCAGTAGTGGACATCGACAGGGGGCGCGAGCGGGGGCCAACGTCCTGACTTTC. As protein: CASSSGHRQGARAGANVLTF.

J is TRBJ2-3 and V is TRBV19; 7 bases map to TRBD2. The CDR3 is 17 amino acids. Trimming took 4 bases from V and 3 from J; bases not matched to a gene: 13. Germline assignment: CDR1 LNHDA and CDR2 SQIVND (reference sequence). For the CDR3, the DNA is TGTGCCAGTAGTAAGAGATTCTTCGGGGGGTCTACAGATACGCAGTATTTT. This gives the protein CASSKRFFGGSTDTQYF.

This chain uses TRBV20-1 with TRBJ1-3; D perhaps matches TRBD1 (6 bases). With 6 bases removed from V and 6 bases from J, the gap between germline ends came to 18 bases. This CDR3 contains 14 residues. Looked up from germline, CDR1 is DFQATT and CDR2 is SNEGSKA (reference sequence). CDR3 region: CSAIGGTTENTIYF. The CDR3 DNA reads as TGCAGTGCAATAGGGGGGACAACTGAAAACACCATATATTTT.

This chain joins TRBV7-9 and TRBJ1-4; D is unclear. Germline CDR1 and CDR2: SEHNR and FQNEAQ (reference sequence). The V end lost 2 bases, the J end lost 8 bases, and 9 bases lay between the germline ends. The CDR3 consists of 13 residues. The CDR3 loop is CASSLLGSEKLFF. Here the CDR3 DNA reads TGTGCCAGCAGCTTATTAGGGAGCGAAAAACTGTTTTTT.

This clonotype turned up a few times. The CDR3 coding sequence is TGTGCCAGCAGCCCGACTCAATCGGCAGCTTTCTTT. This translates into CASSPTQSAAFF. The rearrangement uses TRBV27 and TRBJ1-1, with unresolved D. Germline CDR1 MNHEY, CDR2 SMNVEV (reference sequence). Trimming stripped 6 bases from V and 10 bases from J, with 15 bases between. The CDR3 length is 12 residues.

The J gene is TRBJ2-7, the V gene TRBV6-6; D remains ambiguous. The CDR3 extends over 12 amino acids. The V end lost 6 bases, the J end lost 3 bases, and 9 bases lay between the germline ends. Germline-derived CDR1 and CDR2 are MNHNY and SVGAGI (reference sequence). CDR3 nucleotides: TGTGCCAGCAGACTCGACGGCTACGAGCAGTACTTC. Translating gives CASRLDGYEQYF.

In its sample, this clonotype was seen many times. The chain joins TRBV9 to TRBJ2-5; no clear D. V shed 0 bases and J shed 4 bases, with 10 bases lying between them. This CDR3 spans 14 amino acids. Germline lookup yields CDR1 SGDLS and CDR2 YYNGEE. The DNA of the CDR3 is TGTGCCAGCAGCGTAGAAGGTAGCACAGAGACCCAGTACTTC. Residues: CASSVEGSTETQYF.

J is TRBJ2-1 and V is TRBV5-1, with D uncertain. Trimming removed 0 bases at V and 7 bases at J, with 11 bases between. The CDR3 is 14 residues long. Germline loops: CDR1 SGHRS, CDR2 YFSETQ. CDR3 bases: TGCGCCAGCAGCTTGGTCCCGTACACTAATGAGCAGTTCTTC. Translating it yields CASSLVPYTNEQFF.

J is TRBJ2-3 and V is TRBV11-2, with D possibly TRBD2 on 6 matching bases. Germline values: CDR1 SGHAT, CDR2 FQNNGV. This CDR3 contains 15 residues. Trimming removed 0 bases at V and 6 bases at J, with 13 bases between. CDR3 sequence: CASSLDGRLGDTQYF. Written as DNA, the CDR3 is TGTGCCAGCAGCTTAGACGGGAGATTGGGGGATACGCAGTATTTT.

In its sample, this clonotype was seen a few times. This chain links TRBV20-1 with TRBJ1-2; tentatively, D is TRBD1 (5 bases). This CDR3 is built from 12 residues. The germline V gene has CDR1 DFQATT and CDR2 SNEGSKA (reference sequence). V lost 5 bases to trimming and J lost 0 bases, with 7 bases between them. In DNA, the CDR3 is TGCAGTGCTCCGACAGCTAACTATGGCTACACCTTC. Protein sequence: CSAPTANYGYTF.

This clonotype was detected ten times or more. The V and J genes are TRBV4-2 and TRBJ2-5; the match to TRBD2 covers 10 bases. CDR3 size: 15 residues. V trimming: 4 bases; J trimming: 4 bases; junction bases outside the gene matches: 6. Germline V gene sequence: CDR1 LGHNA, CDR2 YNFKEQ. For the CDR3, the DNA is TGTGCCAGCAGCCTAAGCGGGGGGGCCTCAGAGACCCAGTACTTC. It encodes CASSLSGGASETQYF.

Here the CDR3 DNA reads TGTGCCAGCAGCTTCCTGACAGGGGTTGGGTATGGCTACACCTTC. Translated: CASSFLTGVGYGYTF. The chain carries TRBV7-9 and TRBJ1-2; the match to TRBD1 covers 8 bases. Germline CDR1 and CDR2: SEHNR and FQNEAQ (reference sequence). The trim removed 3 bases at V and 5 bases at J, leaving 8 bases unmatched. This CDR3 region has 15 residues. Complete variable domain (other parts from reference TRBV7-9 and TRBJ1-2): DTGVSQNPRHKITKRGQNVTFRCDPISEHNRLYWYRQTLGQGPEFLTYFQNEAQLEKSRLLSDRFSAERPKGSFSTLEIQRTEQGDSAMYLCASSFLTGVGYGYTFGSGTRLTVV.